This T cell receptor (beta chain) was found in a study of response to subunit inactivated influenza vaccine. TCRdb re-called the RT-PCR reads through MiXCR, storing one row per CDR3 protein. This sample yields roughly 670,000 distinct CDR3 sequences, of which approximately 15% are seen a single time; about 7.4% belongs to the top ten. The trim removed 4 bases at V and 7 bases at J, leaving 7 bases unmatched. Germline V lookup: CDR1 DFQATT, CDR2 SNEGSKA (reference sequence). This CDR3 contains 14 residues. This clonotype was observed a handful of times. This TCR was sampled from a man aged 45 to 65 who received an inactivated influenza vaccine. Source: PBMCs from blood, taken 14 days before vaccination. V gene TRBV20-1 combines with J gene TRBJ2-7, with 13 bases fitting TRBD2. The CDR3 DNA sequence: TGCAGTGCTATACTAGCGGGAGGGCCTAAAGAGCAGTACTTC. Translating gives CSAILAGGPKEQYF.